These 18 T cell receptor beta chains were all obtained from the same sample, sequenced in a study of cytomegalovirus exposure and HLA in healthy donors. Researchers ran the PCR with 60 Vbeta and 13 Jbeta primers. The assay was immunoSEQ multiplex PCR, and TCRdb's table has in-frame clones only and misses some. The sample has around 120,000 clones; 80% are singletons. Sequenced material: PBMCs. All receptors come from a woman aged 40-49 years in good health and CMV-seronegative.

This clone was detected only once. The rearrangement uses TRBV1 and TRBJ2-5; the table's D call TRBD1 went unverified against the DNA. TRBV1 is classified as a pseudogene. CDR3 length: 14 residues. The CDR3 region is CTSSPPDRVETQYF. CDR3 nucleotides: TGCACCAGCAGCCCCCCGGACAGGGTGGAGACCCAGTACTTC.

The chain links TRBV6-5 to TRBJ1-2; tentative D call: TRBD1 (6 bases). CDR1 and CDR2 (germline): MNHEY, SVGAGI. The CDR3 runs to 14 residues. The germline V and J ends were trimmed by 5 bases and 1 base, with 11 bases remaining between them. This chain's CDR3 is CASSQDSNNYGYTF. CDR3 in DNA: TGTGCCAGCAGTCAGGACAGCAATAACTATGGCTACACCTTC.

The chain couples TRBV5-1 to TRBJ2-4; tentatively, D is TRBD1 (6 bases). CDR3 size: 15 residues. V was trimmed by 0 bases and J by 5 bases, leaving 12 bases between them. Per germline, CDR1 SGHRS and CDR2 YFSETQ. The CDR3 nucleotides are TGCGCCAGCAGCTTGGCTGGGGGCGCGCAAAACATTCAGTACTTC. Translation gives CASSLAGGAQNIQYF.

The rearrangement links TRBV2 to TRBJ1-2; TRBD1 matches at 10 bases. Trimming cost V 5 bases and J 4 bases; bases outside gene matches: 7. The V gene's germline CDR1 is SNHLY and CDR2 FYNNEI. CDR3 size: 15 residues. The CDR3 is CASSRDRGVPYGYTF. For the CDR3, the DNA is TGTGCCAGCAGTCGGGACAGGGGCGTCCCCTATGGCTACACCTTC. The full variable domain, completed using reference TRBV2 and TRBJ1-2, is EPEVTQTPSHQVTQMGQEVILRCVPISNHLYFYWYRQILGQKVEFLVSFYNNEISEKSEIFDDQFSVERPDGSNFTLKIRSTKLEDSAMYFCASSRDRGVPYGYTFGSGTRLTVV.

This clone was detected a few times. The rearrangement joins TRBV28 to TRBJ2-6, with D tentatively TRBD1 (6 bases). Per the germline V gene, CDR1 is MDHEN and CDR2 is SYDVKM. Trimming took 0 bases from V and 2 from J, leaving 17 bases between them. The CDR3 contains 19 residues. The CDR3 DNA sequence: TGTGCCAGCAGTTTATGGGACAGTCGGGTGGGAGCTGGGGCCAACGTCCTGACTTTC. Its translation is CASSLWDSRVGAGANVLTF.

The chain carries TRBV15 and TRBJ1-1; 7 positions agree with TRBD1. The CDR3 contains 16 residues. The germline V gene has CDR1 LNHNV and CDR2 YYDKDF (reference sequence). V shed 0 bases and J 0 bases; nucleotides not matched to a gene: 4. In DNA, the CDR3 is TGTGCCACCAGCAGAGATCGCCAGGGGGTGAACACTGAAGCTTTCTTT. This encodes CATSRDRQGVNTEAFF.

The chain links TRBV4-1 to TRBJ2-7; D perhaps matches TRBD1 (6 bases). Germline assignment: CDR1 MGHRA and CDR2 YSYEKL. Trimming removed 1 base at V and 3 bases at J, with 16 bases between. The CDR3 contains 16 residues. The CDR3: CASSQAGANANYEQYF. In DNA, the CDR3 is TGCGCCAGCAGCCAAGCAGGGGCTAACGCTAACTACGAGCAGTACTTC.

The chain has TRBV7-9 and TRBJ2-3; 8 bases are shared with TRBD2. This CDR3 has 15 amino acids. Germline CDR1 and CDR2: SEHNR and FQNEAQ (reference sequence). As DNA, the CDR3 is TGTGGAGCAGCTTCAGCGGGAGCCCCATCAGATACGCAGTATTTT. Translated: CGAASAGAPSDTQYF. The full variable domain, completed using reference TRBV7-9 and TRBJ2-3, is DTGVSQNPRHKITKRGQNVTFRCDPISEHNRLYWYRQTLGQGPEFLTYFQNEAQLEKSRLLSDRFSAERPKGSFSTLEIQRTEQGDSAMYLCGAASAGAPSDTQYFGPGTRLTVL.

A single count supports this clone. The gene calls are TRBV19 and TRBJ2-3; D might be TRBD2 (5 bases). This CDR3 region has 13 residues. Germline V gene lookup returns CDR1 LNHDA and CDR2 SQIVND (reference sequence). Trimming shortened V by 7 bases and J by 1 base, and 9 bases separated the two germline ends. DNA for the CDR3: TGTGCCAGTATTTTGCGGGGCACAGATACGCAGTATTTT. This sequence encodes CASILRGTDTQYF.

As regards this clone: A read error may account for a junction end that differs from germline. This chain connects TRBV7-2 to TRBJ1-2; possible D gene TRBD1, 5 bases. The CDR3 spans 15 residues. Per germline, CDR1 SGHTA and CDR2 FQGNSA. Written as DNA, the CDR3 is TGTTCCAGCAGCTTAGATTGGGGGGGAACCTATGGCTACACCTTC. Translated: CSSSLDWGGTYGYTF.

The genes are TRBV6-4 and TRBJ1-2; the D gene is possibly TRBD1 (6 bases). Germline assignment: CDR1 MRHNA and CDR2 SNTAGT. CDR3 size: 15 residues. V was clipped by 6 bases and J by 4 bases, with 18 bases between them. This chain's CDR3 is CASSPGTTPIYGYTF. The CDR3 bases are TGTGCCAGCAGCCCCGGGACAACTCCCATCTATGGCTACACCTTC.

The chain recombines TRBV20-1 with TRBJ2-7, with D possibly being TRBD2 (6 bases). CDR3 length: 11 residues. The V gene lost 6 bases and the J gene lost 2 bases, with 8 bases spanning the gap. CDR1 and CDR2 (germline): DFQATT, SNEGSKA (reference sequence). For the CDR3, the DNA is TGCAGTGCCGGGGGAACCTACGAGCAGTACTTC. Protein sequence: CSAGGTYEQYF.

The CDR3 DNA sequence: TGTGCCAGCAGTCATACATCGAACACTGAAGCTTTCTTT. It is translated as CASSHTSNTEAFF. The chain uses TRBV6-5 and TRBJ1-1; D is unresolved. This CDR3 is built from 13 residues. Germline assignment: CDR1 MNHEY and CDR2 SVGAGI. V gave up 5 bases and J gave up 1 base, with 8 bases separating them.

In DNA form, the CDR3 reads TGCGCCAGCAGCTTGGTTGGCCCCCAGTACTTC. This encodes CASSLVGPQYF. This chain joins TRBV5-1 and TRBJ2-5; D gene uncertain. Trimming stripped 0 bases from V and 9 bases from J, with 6 bases between. There are 11 residues in the CDR3. Germline V CDR1 and CDR2: SGHRS, YFSETQ.

This rearrangement joins TRBV5-1 to TRBJ2-1; TRBD1 might be the D (6 bases). CDR1 SGHRS and CDR2 YFSETQ come from the germline V gene. CDR3 length: 14 residues. The V end was cut by 0 bases, the J end by 5 bases, with 9 bases between. The CDR3, as DNA: TGCGCCAGCAGCTTGGAATACAGGGACAATGAGCAGTTCTTC. The encoded protein is CASSLEYRDNEQFF.

This clone appeared a few times. The chain links TRBV5-4 to TRBJ2-3, with 9 bases lining up with TRBD1. The J segment lost 6 bases and the V segment lost 1 base, leaving 3 bases of the junction unmatched. CDR1 and CDR2 from the germline V gene are SGHNT and YYREEE (reference sequence). The CDR3 runs 14 residues. The CDR3 nucleotides read TGTGCCAGCAGCTTGTGGGACAGGGCGGATACGCAGTATTTT. It is translated as CASSLWDRADTQYF.

In DNA, the CDR3 is TGCGCCAGCAGCTTCACTCGACAGCCCCAAGAGACCCAGTACTTC. Translation gives CASSFTRQPQETQYF. The chain links TRBV5-1 to TRBJ2-5; possible D gene TRBD1, 5 bases. The V gene lost 2 bases and the J gene lost 1 base, with 12 bases spanning the gap. CDR1 SGHRS and CDR2 YFSETQ come from the germline V gene. The CDR3 has 15 residues.

The V call is TRBV7-9, the J call TRBJ1-2; TRBD1 is a possible D gene (5 bases). Deletions cut 4 bases from V and 8 bases from J, with 11 bases between. The CDR3 sequence is 12 residues long. Germline V gene data show CDR1 as SEHNR and CDR2 as FQNEAQ (reference sequence). CDR3 DNA: TGTGCCAGCAGCTCCAGGGTGTGGGGCTACACCTTC. Residues: CASSSRVWGYTF.